Listed here are 12 T cell receptor beta chains from one sample, sequenced in a study of shared clonotypes between healthy human individuals. Produced via immunoSEQ multiplex PCR; TCRdb's table is partial and in-frame only. The table shows approximately 710,000 clones, with around 91% occurring only once. The sample taken for sequencing was memory CD8+ T cells from PBMCs. The subset is: CD45RO+ cells pooled with CCR7-negative TemRA cells. The receptors stem from a man aged 18 to 30 in good health. Some clones in this sample may be carry-over from other donors' samples.

Remarks on this clone: The sample carries other DNA sequences with the same CDR3. The chain uses TRBV27 and TRBJ2-7; D possibly uses TRBD1 or TRBD2 (5 bases each). Between the trimmed V and J ends, which lost 5 bases and 0 bases, there was a span of 11 bases. The length of the CDR3 is 14 residues. The V gene's germline CDR1 is MNHEY and CDR2 SMNVEV (reference sequence). CDR3 sequence: CASSPRDGSYEQYF. The CDR3 DNA reads TGTGCCAGCAGTCCCCGGGACGGCTCCTACGAGCAGTACTTC.

This clone was observed a single time. This chain joins TRBV7-9 and TRBJ2-3; 9 positions match TRBD2. The J segment lost 0 bases and the V segment lost 3 bases, leaving 4 bases of the junction unmatched. CDR1 SEHNR and CDR2 FQNEAQ come from the germline V gene (reference sequence). This CDR3 contains 16 residues. CDR3 in amino acids: CASSFRLADSTDTQYF. The CDR3 DNA sequence: TGTGCCAGCAGCTTCAGACTAGCGGACAGCACAGATACGCAGTATTTT.

The rearrangement joins TRBV5-8 to TRBJ2-7; D tentatively fits TRBD1 or TRBD2 (5 bases each). This CDR3 region has 14 residues. Trimming took off 3 bases at V and 3 bases at J, with 13 bases between the two ends. Germline V gene sequence: CDR1 SGHTS, CDR2 YDEGEE. CDR3 loop: CASSYRDGYYEQYF. CDR3 sequence (DNA): TGTGCCAGCAGCTACCGGGACGGTTACTACGAGCAGTACTTC.

CDR3 region: CASSSRRGLAMGEQYF. DNA for the CDR3: TGTGCCAGCAGCTCCCGGAGGGGACTAGCGATGGGCGAGCAGTACTTC. The gene calls are TRBV7-9 and TRBJ2-7, with TRBD2 identical over 10 bases. The CDR3 is 16 amino acids. V lost 4 bases, J lost 6 bases, and 12 bases stayed unmatched. Germline V gene lookup returns CDR1 SEHNR and CDR2 FQNEAQ (reference sequence).

This clone occurred once. V usage is TRBV30 and J usage is TRBJ2-7; 7 bases match TRBD1. V shed 4 bases and J 0 bases; nucleotides not matched to a gene: 15. Germline-derived CDR1 and CDR2 are GTSNPN and SVGIG (reference sequence). The CDR3 runs to 17 residues. The CDR3 DNA reads TGTGCCTGGATCAAACTTGGGGACAGACTACTCTCCTACGAGCAGTACTTC. Encoded protein: CAWIKLGDRLLSYEQYF.

This clone was counted between two and nine times. J is TRBJ2-4 and V is TRBV4-1, with a possible D match to TRBD1 (6 bases). Germline loops: CDR1 MGHRA, CDR2 YSYEKL. V was trimmed by 4 bases and J by 0 bases, leaving 16 bases between them. This CDR3 spans 17 amino acids. This CDR3 is CASSRLGTLLAKNIQYF. The DNA for the CDR3 is TGCGCCAGCAGCCGTCTGGGGACATTACTAGCCAAAAACATTCAGTACTTC.

The J gene is TRBJ1-5, the V gene TRBV6-1; D not resolved. Germline CDR1 and CDR2: MNHNS and SASEGT. V lost 0 bases to trimming and J lost 0 bases, with 9 bases between them. The CDR3 spans 16 residues. CDR3 region: CASSEAAEYSNQPQHF. The CDR3, as DNA: TGTGCCAGCAGTGAAGCCGCGGAGTATAGCAATCAGCCCCAGCATTTT.

The chain combines TRBV27 with TRBJ2-7; TRBD2 aligns across 11 bases. V lost 4 bases to trimming and J lost 4 bases; unmatched junction nucleotides: 9. The CDR3 extends over 16 amino acids. Germline V CDR1 and CDR2: MNHEY, SMNVEV (reference sequence). As DNA, the CDR3 is TGTGCCAGCAGTTACAGGACTAGCGGGCACCCGTACGAGCAGTACTTC. Protein: CASSYRTSGHPYEQYF.

The rearrangement links TRBV18 to TRBJ2-7; D uncertain. Germline V gene data show CDR1 as KGHSH and CDR2 as LQKENI. The V end was cut by 5 bases, the J end by 6 bases, with 14 bases between. CDR3 length: 13 amino acids. The CDR3 sequence: CASSDNPAAEQYF. CDR3 bases: TGTGCCAGCTCAGACAACCCGGCGGCCGAGCAGTACTTC. Together with reference TRBV18 and TRBJ2-7, the CDR3 gives the full variable domain: NAGVMQNPRHLVRRRGQEARLRCSPMKGHSHVYWYRQLPEEGLKFMVYLQKENIIDESGMPKERFSAEFPKEGPSILRIQQVVRGDSAAYFCASSDNPAAEQYFGPGTRLTVT.

The genes are TRBV19 and TRBJ1-2; D perhaps matches TRBD1 (5 bases). This CDR3 spans 15 amino acids. Germline CDR1 and CDR2: LNHDA and SQIVND (reference sequence). Trimming stripped 0 bases from V and 0 bases from J, with 8 bases between. Written as DNA, the CDR3 is TGTGCCAGTAGTATAGAGGGGGAAGCTAACTATGGCTACACCTTC. This encodes CASSIEGEANYGYTF.

J is TRBJ2-2 and V is TRBV6-4; D ambiguous. The CDR3 is 13 amino acids. From germline, CDR1 is MRHNA and CDR2 SNTAGT. V lost 2 bases and J lost 4, with 5 bases in between. This chain's CDR3 is CASSDTPTGELFF. The CDR3 DNA sequence: TGTGCCAGCAGTGACACCCCCACCGGGGAGCTGTTTTTT.

In nucleotides, the CDR3 is TGTGCCAGGTTCCCGGGACTCGACTACGAGCAGTACTTC. As protein: CARFPGLDYEQYF. V usage is TRBV6-4 and J usage is TRBJ2-7; TRBD2 is a possible D gene (6 bases). From germline, CDR1 is MRHNA and CDR2 SNTAGT. This CDR3 is built from 13 residues. V dropped 9 bases and J dropped 3 bases, with 15 bases sitting between them.